This T cell receptor beta chain was recorded in a study of T cell changes during pregnancy in multiple sclerosis. Regarding this clone: A read error may account for a junction end that differs from germline.

The CDR3 is 18 amino acids. The germline CDR1 and CDR2 sequences are SSHAT and FNYEAQ (reference sequence). Libraries were prepared by immunoSEQ multiplex PCR; TCRdb keeps only in-frame clonotypes and omits some of them. This table has around 35,000 clones, approximately 87% appearing once. The genes are TRBV7-7 and TRBJ2-2, with D perhaps TRBD2 (6 bases). This sequence originates from a female donor with multiple sclerosis, enrolled in a pregnancy study. The sample consisted of CD8+ T cells from peripheral blood mononuclear cells, taken after pregnancy. Here the CDR3 DNA reads TGTGCTAGCAGCTCTGACCCGGGACTTATCATGAACACCGGGGAGCTGTTTTTT. Translation: CASSSDPGLIMNTGELFF.